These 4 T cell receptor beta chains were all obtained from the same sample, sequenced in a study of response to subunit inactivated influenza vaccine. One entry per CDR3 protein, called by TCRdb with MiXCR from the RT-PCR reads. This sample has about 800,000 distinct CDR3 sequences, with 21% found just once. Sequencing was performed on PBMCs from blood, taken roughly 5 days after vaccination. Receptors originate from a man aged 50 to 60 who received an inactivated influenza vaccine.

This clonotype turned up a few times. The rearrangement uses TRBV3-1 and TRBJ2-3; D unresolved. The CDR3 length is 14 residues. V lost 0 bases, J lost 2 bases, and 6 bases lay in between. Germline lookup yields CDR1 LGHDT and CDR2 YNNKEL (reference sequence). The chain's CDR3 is CASSQDPYTDTQYF. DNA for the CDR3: TGTGCCAGCAGCCAAGATCCCTACACAGATACGCAGTATTTT.

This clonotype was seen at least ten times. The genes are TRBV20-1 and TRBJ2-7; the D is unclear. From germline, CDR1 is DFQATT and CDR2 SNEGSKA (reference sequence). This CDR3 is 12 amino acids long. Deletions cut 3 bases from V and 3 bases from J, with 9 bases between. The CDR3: CSASGKLYEQYF. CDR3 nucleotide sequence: TGCAGTGCTAGTGGGAAGCTCTACGAGCAGTACTTC.

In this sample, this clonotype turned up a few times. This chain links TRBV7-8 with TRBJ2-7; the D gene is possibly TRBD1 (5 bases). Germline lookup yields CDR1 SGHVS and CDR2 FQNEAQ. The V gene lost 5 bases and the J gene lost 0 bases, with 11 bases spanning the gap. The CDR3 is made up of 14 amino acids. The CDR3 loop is CASSPTGYSYEQYF. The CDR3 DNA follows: TGTGCCAGCAGCCCCACAGGTTACTCCTACGAGCAGTACTTC.

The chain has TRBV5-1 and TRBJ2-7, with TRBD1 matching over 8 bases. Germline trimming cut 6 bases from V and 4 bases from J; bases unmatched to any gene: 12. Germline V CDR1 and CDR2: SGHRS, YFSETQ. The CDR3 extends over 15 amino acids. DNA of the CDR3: TGCGCCAGCACCCTAGGACAGGGCCCCCTGTACGAGCAGTACTTC. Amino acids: CASTLGQGPLYEQYF.